This T cell receptor (beta chain) was identified during a study of identifying expanded T cells in peripheral blood. During the collection period, no donor immune events like infections were recorded. This CDR3 has 13 amino acids. The germline CDR1 and CDR2 sequences are SEHNR and FQNEAQ (reference sequence). TCRdb keeps only in-frame clones here, not all; method: immunoSEQ multiplex PCR. The sample yields 90,000 to 120,000 clones, around 88% seen once. About this clone: Sequence at one end of the junction differs from germline and may be a read error.

The sequence came from a person between 18 and 70 years old in good health. The sample consisted of blood. The chain joins TRBV7-9 to TRBJ1-2, with D possibly being TRBD1 (5 bases). CDR3 residues: CASRRDGVYGHTF. CDR3 sequence (DNA): TGTGCCAGCCGCCGGGACGGCGTCTATGGCCACACCTTC.